This entry lists 4 T cell receptor beta chains sequenced from one sample in a study of blood T cell repertoires in COVID-19 (dated by TCRdb to about 2020). The library was obtained by the immunoSEQ multiplex PCR assay. Here the immuneACCESS table is served through TCRdb, limited to in-frame sequences with V and J called. Missing clones are a known gap in these copies; in checked studies unresolved V genes cover under half, and the rest lacks a known reason. This sample gives about 62,000 clones in total; over 75% of them show up just once. Jointly, the top ten make up 1% to 1.5% of the sample. The sample consisted of peripheral blood. Receptors originate from a woman aged 55-75 years with acute or convalescent COVID-19.

This chain connects TRBV11-2 to TRBJ2-1, with 7 bases lining up with TRBD1. The junction had 11 bases not matched to a gene; V was cut back by 4 bases and J by 5 bases. CDR3 size: 16 residues. The V gene's germline CDR1 is SGHAT and CDR2 FQNNGV. The CDR3: CASSYNPGQQDNEQFF. CDR3 bases: TGTGCCAGCAGCTACAATCCGGGACAGCAGGACAATGAGCAGTTCTTC.

This clone appeared once. The CDR3 region has the DNA TGTGCCAGCAGCCAGTCAGCGGGGGGGGCAGATACGCAGTATTTT. Amino acid sequence: CASSQSAGGADTQYF. V usage is TRBV3-1 (or the pseudogene TRBV3-2) and J usage is TRBJ2-3; the match to TRBD2 covers 10 bases. Germline V CDR1 and CDR2: LGHDT, YNNKEL (reference sequence). This CDR3 is 15 amino acids long. V shed 3 bases, J shed 4 bases, and the junction held 4 bases outside the gene matches.

This chain connects TRBV24-1 to TRBJ2-1; possible D gene TRBD2, 6 bases. The CDR3 loop spans 16 amino acids. Germline-derived CDR1 and CDR2 are KGHDR and SFDVKD. The V end was cut by 3 bases, the J end by 5 bases, with 16 bases between. CDR3 amino acids: CATSDQGGDPNNEQFF. The DNA for the CDR3 is TGTGCCACCAGTGATCAGGGCGGGGACCCAAACAATGAGCAGTTCTTC.

This rearrangement joins TRBV19 to TRBJ1-1; 7 positions agree with TRBD1. Losses at the gene ends were 6 bases for V and 4 bases for J; bases not matched to a gene: 14. Germline-derived CDR1 and CDR2 are LNHDA and SQIVND (reference sequence). This CDR3 has 16 residues. CDR3 region: CASRVTGDGRSTEAFF. CDR3 DNA sequence: TGTGCCAGTAGAGTTACAGGGGACGGACGTAGCACTGAAGCTTTCTTT.